One and the same sample provided the 30 T cell receptor beta chains below, sequenced in a study of T cells in Graves' hyperthyroidism and ophthalmopathy. From RNA transcripts, TCR beta CDR3 regions were amplified. TCR CDR3 regions were first amplified by RT-PCR with HTBI primers. MiXCR, applied by TCRdb to the multiplex PCR reads, yields one record per CDR3 protein. Here the sample spans hundreds of thousands of distinct CDR3 sequences, about 15% being singletons. Sequencing was performed on blood. The receptors derive from a woman under 30 with Graves' hyperthyroidism.

This clonotype came up a few times. No conserved phenylalanine or tryptophan ends this CDR3, so it is likely a read error. The rearrangement links TRBV12-3 or TRBV12-4 to TRBJ1-1; possibly TRBD1 for D (6 bases). The length of the CDR3 is 18 residues. The CDR3 DNA is TGTGCCAGCAGTTTAATCGTGGGGAACAGGGCCACCAACACTGGAGCTTTCGTT. It encodes CASSLIVGNRATNTGAFV.

This clonotype was detected a few times. This rearrangement joins TRBV5-5 to TRBJ2-7; weak D call: TRBD1 (6 bases). This CDR3 spans 15 amino acids. Trimming left V 0 bases short and J 3 bases short, with 13 bases between. Germline V gene lookup returns CDR1 SGHKS and CDR2 YYEKEE (reference sequence). CDR3 bases: TGTGCCAGCAGCTTGGGCTTACAGGGCCACTACGAGCAGTACTTC. It specifies CASSLGLQGHYEQYF. The full variable domain, with the rest looked up from reference TRBV5-5 and TRBJ2-7, is DAGVTQSPTHLIKTRGQQVTLRCSPISGHKSVSWYQQVLGQGPQFIFQYYEKEERGRGNFPDRFSARQFPNYSSELNVNALLLGDSALYLCASSLGLQGHYEQYFGPGTRLTVT.

About this clonotype itself: One base away lies a much larger clone, so this may be a sequencing read error. This rearrangement joins TRBV7-9 to TRBJ2-5, with 8 bases matching TRBD2. In germline, CDR1 is SEHNR, CDR2 FQNEAQ (reference sequence). The length of the CDR3 is 16 residues. The trim removed 5 bases at V and 7 bases at J, leaving 15 bases unmatched. CDR3 loop: CASSRPPGRAVGTQYF. As DNA, the CDR3 is TGTGCCAGCAGCCGCCCCCCCGGGAGGGCCGTTGGGACCCAGTACTTC.

In the case of this clonotype: This clone may be a read error of a much larger clone one base away. The chain couples TRBV3-1 to TRBJ2-3; D is perhaps TRBD2 (6 bases). V lost 3 bases to trimming and J lost 5 bases, with 12 bases between them. CDR1 LGHDT and CDR2 YNNKEL come from the germline V gene (reference sequence). The CDR3 consists of 14 residues. CDR3 nucleotides: TGTGCCAGCAGCCACGGGGGACGTCAAGATACGCAGTATTTT. This encodes CASSHGGRQDTQYF.

This clonotype was counted at least ten times. The rearrangement uses TRBV6-2 or TRBV6-3 and TRBJ2-7; the D is unclear. V lost 6 bases, J lost 4 bases, and 10 bases lay in between. Per the germline V gene, CDR1 is MNHEY and CDR2 is SVGEGT. The CDR3 sequence is 12 residues long. The CDR3 is CASSLKWYEQYF. The DNA of the CDR3 is TGTGCCAGCAGCCTCAAATGGTACGAGCAGTACTTC.

This rearrangement joins TRBV20-1 to TRBJ1-5, with 10 bases identical to TRBD1. CDR3 length: 15 amino acids. Germline loops: CDR1 DFQATT, CDR2 SNEGSKA (reference sequence). V was pared by 1 base and J by 7 bases, with 7 bases of the junction left unmatched. CDR3 in DNA: TGCAGTGCTAGAGCCGGGACAGGGGATTTCCAGCCCCAGCATTTT. Its translation is CSARAGTGDFQPQHF.

Worth noting for this clonotype: It may be a read error: a sequence one base away is much more abundant. This sequence joins TRBV12-3 or TRBV12-4 and TRBJ2-4; 9 bases align to TRBD1. The CDR3 is 14 residues long. The CDR3 is CASSLTGGENLQYF. The CDR3 nucleotides read TGTGCCAGCAGTTTGACAGGGGGAGAAAACCTTCAGTACTTC.

There are many counts of this clonotype. The gene calls are TRBV6-1 and TRBJ1-2; D not certain. The V gene lost 1 base and the J gene lost 11 bases, with 5 bases spanning the gap. Per the germline V gene, CDR1 is MNHNS and CDR2 is SASEGT. The CDR3 is made up of 10 amino acids. The CDR3 DNA follows: TGTGCCAGCAGTGAAGAGGGATACACCTTC. Translation gives CASSEEGYTF.

In its sample, this clonotype was seen many times. The rearrangement links TRBV4-1 to TRBJ2-1, with 12 bases fitting TRBD2. The CDR3 runs to 15 residues. V trimming: 4 bases; J trimming: 5 bases; junction bases outside the gene matches: 3. The V gene's germline CDR1 is MGHRA and CDR2 YSYEKL. The CDR3 coding sequence is TGCGCCAGCAGCCCAGCTAGCGGGAGGGACAATGAGCAGTTCTTC. This sequence encodes CASSPASGRDNEQFF.

The V call is TRBV4-2, the J call TRBJ2-7; perhaps TRBD2 as D (6 bases). The germline V gene has CDR1 LGHNA and CDR2 YNFKEQ. V lost 4 bases, J lost 2 bases, and 18 bases lay in between. The CDR3 is made up of 16 amino acids. CDR3 protein: CASSPYPRDFTYEQYF. DNA of the CDR3: TGTGCCAGCAGCCCATATCCCCGGGACTTTACCTACGAGCAGTACTTC.

This clonotype has a count of ten or more. The V and J genes are TRBV10-3 and TRBJ2-3; the D call may be TRBD1 or TRBD2 (5 bases each). The CDR3 consists of 14 residues. Germline V gene sequence: CDR1 ENHRY, CDR2 SYGVKD. Trimming pared 4 bases from V and 6 bases from J, leaving 14 bases between. The CDR3 region is CAISATGLRDTQYF. DNA for the CDR3: TGTGCCATCAGTGCCACGGGGCTAAGGGATACGCAGTATTTT.

CDR3 sequence (DNA): TGCAGTGCTACAACACCCGGGACCCCCCTGATCACAGATACGCAGTATTTT. This sequence encodes CSATTPGTPLITDTQYF. The genes are TRBV20-1 and TRBJ2-3; TRBD1 or TRBD2 may be the D gene (5 bases each). V dropped 4 bases and J dropped 2 bases, with 22 bases sitting between them. Germline V gene lookup returns CDR1 DFQATT and CDR2 SNEGSKA (reference sequence). CDR3 length: 17 residues.

This clonotype was seen ten or more times. This chain links TRBV11-2 with TRBJ2-1, with D tentatively TRBD1 or TRBD2 (7 bases each). Trimming left V 3 bases short and J 3 bases short, with 18 bases between. This CDR3 is built from 17 residues. Per the germline V gene, CDR1 is SGHAT and CDR2 is FQNNGV. The CDR3 region has the DNA TGTGCCAGCAGCTTGGGTAGGGGGCTAGCGGACTACAATGAGCAGTTCTTC. Encoded protein: CASSLGRGLADYNEQFF. Full variable domain (outside the CDR3, taken from reference TRBV11-2 and TRBJ2-1): EAGVAQSPRYKIIEKRQSVAFWCNPISGHATLYWYQQILGQGPKLLIQFQNNGVVDDSQLPKDRFSAERLKGVDSTLKIQPAKLEDSAVYLCASSLGRGLADYNEQFFGPGTRLTVL.

This clonotype was counted at least ten times. The chain carries TRBV24-1 and TRBJ2-3; D remains ambiguous. The CDR3 consists of 13 residues. V shed 3 bases and J shed 4 bases, with 7 bases lying between them. Germline lookup yields CDR1 KGHDR and CDR2 SFDVKD. CDR3 nucleotides: TGTGCCACCAGTGATAGGGTGTCAGATACGCAGTATTTT. Amino acids: CATSDRVSDTQYF.

V and J are TRBV9 and TRBJ2-3, with 9 bases aligning to TRBD2. Per the germline V gene, CDR1 is SGDLS and CDR2 is YYNGEE. The CDR3 consists of 16 residues. V lost 0 bases, J lost 3 bases, and 5 bases stayed unmatched. The CDR3 DNA reads as TGTGCCAGCAGCGTAGAACTAGCGGGCCTAACAGATACGCAGTATTTT. Its protein is CASSVELAGLTDTQYF.

The V gene is TRBV5-5, the J gene TRBJ2-4; either TRBD1 or TRBD2 may fit D (6 bases each). Germline values: CDR1 SGHKS, CDR2 YYEKEE (reference sequence). CDR3 length equals 14 residues. V was pared by 3 bases and J by 2 bases, with 9 bases between. The CDR3 DNA reads TGTGCCAGCAGCTGGGGGGCCTCCAAAAACATTCAGTACTTC. As protein: CASSWGASKNIQYF.

This clonotype was seen many times. This rearrangement joins TRBV20-1 to TRBJ2-1, with TRBD2 matching over 11 bases. Germline loops: CDR1 DFQATT, CDR2 SNEGSKA (reference sequence). The CDR3 sequence is 16 residues long. V lost 6 bases, J lost 7 bases, and 14 bases stayed unmatched. The CDR3, as DNA: TGCAGTGCCTTTTCACAAACTAGCGGGAGACGGAATGAGCAGTTCTTC. Protein: CSAFSQTSGRRNEQFF.

This clonotype occurred many times. This rearrangement joins TRBV20-1 to TRBJ2-3; TRBD2 matches 7 bases. Germline V lookup: CDR1 DFQATT, CDR2 SNEGSKA (reference sequence). CDR3 length: 14 residues. J was trimmed by 4 bases and V by 3 bases; bases with no gene match: 7. The CDR3 DNA reads TGCAGTGCTAGCAAACTAGCGCGGGCAGATACGCAGTATTTT. Protein sequence: CSASKLARADTQYF.

The chain uses TRBV7-2 and TRBJ2-7; D gene unclear. V lost 1 base to trimming and J lost 7 bases, with 8 bases between them. This CDR3 has 12 amino acids. Germline CDR1 is SGHTA and CDR2 is FQGNSA. The CDR3 protein is CASSLGSLEQYF. In nucleotides, the CDR3 is TGTGCCAGCAGCTTAGGTAGCCTGGAGCAGTACTTC.

The chain has TRBV9 and TRBJ2-3, with 8 positions matching TRBD2. The CDR3 loop spans 15 amino acids. Germline lookup yields CDR1 SGDLS and CDR2 YYNGEE. J gave up 6 bases and V 4 bases, and 10 bases lay outside the gene matches. The CDR3 coding sequence is TGTGCCAGCAGCCCTTCGGGGGGGATAGGGGATACGCAGTATTTT. Protein: CASSPSGGIGDTQYF.

This chain uses TRBV5-1 with TRBJ2-1; 8 positions agree with TRBD1. The CDR3 is made up of 14 amino acids. In germline, CDR1 is SGHRS, CDR2 YFSETQ. Germline trimming cut 1 base from V and 7 bases from J; bases unmatched to any gene: 4. CDR3 DNA: TGCGCCAGCAGCTTGCCCACAGGGGGGAATGAGCAGTTCTTC. This codes for CASSLPTGGNEQFF.

Many counts were recorded for this clonotype. The rearrangement joins TRBV9 to TRBJ2-5; D is perhaps TRBD2 (5 bases). V lost 0 bases to trimming and J lost 7 bases, with 13 bases between them. The CDR3 is 14 amino acids. In germline, CDR1 is SGDLS, CDR2 YYNGEE. The CDR3 region is CASSVDGVTGTQYF. CDR3 DNA sequence: TGTGCCAGCAGCGTAGACGGGGTAACGGGGACCCAGTACTTC.

This clonotype was detected ten times or more. The V and J genes are TRBV14 and TRBJ2-1; D gene uncertain. Trimming removed 4 bases at V and 5 bases at J, with 15 bases between. The V gene's germline CDR1 is SGHDN and CDR2 FVKESK. There are 15 residues in the CDR3. This CDR3 is CASSRSQSPNNEQFF. The CDR3 nucleotides are TGTGCCAGCAGCCGATCACAGAGCCCAAACAATGAGCAGTTCTTC.

The table lists this clonotype with many counts. V usage is TRBV20-1 and J usage is TRBJ2-2; possibly TRBD2 for D (5 bases). The CDR3 runs to 15 residues. Trimming cost V 3 bases and J 3 bases, with 14 bases left between them. Germline CDR1 is DFQATT and CDR2 is SNEGSKA (reference sequence). In DNA, the CDR3 is TGCAGTGCTAGCTTTGCCTACGGGGACACCGGGGAGCTGTTTTTT. Amino acids: CSASFAYGDTGELFF.

This chain uses TRBV10-3 with TRBJ2-1; 7 nucleotides agree with TRBD2. The CDR3 contains 17 residues. The V gene's germline CDR1 is ENHRY and CDR2 SYGVKD. V shed 3 bases and J 5 bases; nucleotides not matched to a gene: 13. The CDR3 loop is CAISDPLTGGMNNEQFF. CDR3 DNA sequence: TGTGCCATCAGTGACCCCCTCACGGGAGGAATGAACAATGAGCAGTTCTTC.

Ten or more counts support this clonotype. This chain connects TRBV12-3 or TRBV12-4 to TRBJ2-7, with D possibly matching TRBD1 (6 bases). V lost 7 bases and J lost 7, with 20 bases in between. The length of the CDR3 is 14 residues. Written as DNA, the CDR3 is TGTGCCAGCAAGGGGGATAGCTCGGCACTTGAGCAGTACTTC. Its translation is CASKGDSSALEQYF.

This clonotype has more than one count but fewer than ten. The chain joins TRBV19 to TRBJ2-7; maybe TRBD1 (6 bases). This CDR3 comprises 14 residues. Germline V lookup: CDR1 LNHDA, CDR2 SQIVND (reference sequence). The ends were cut back, 5 bases at V and 3 bases at J, with 14 bases in the middle. CDR3 bases: TGTGCCAGTAGTCCCCAGACAGGTGACTACGAGCAGTACTTC. Protein sequence: CASSPQTGDYEQYF.

V is TRBV11-2 and J is TRBJ1-5, with unresolved D. V lost 1 base and J 9 bases, leaving 10 bases between the germline ends. Germline V CDR1 and CDR2: SGHAT, FQNNGV. The CDR3 contains 13 residues. As DNA, the CDR3 is TGTGCCAGCAGCTTAGGTTTGGGTTGGCCCCAGCATTTT. Protein sequence: CASSLGLGWPQHF.

Ten or more counts support this clonotype. One junction end disagrees with the germline gene, perhaps due to a read error. This chain uses TRBV12-3 or TRBV12-4 with TRBJ2-7, with 10 bases identical to TRBD2. The CDR3 consists of 15 residues. CDR3 coding DNA: TGTGCCAGCAGCTTAGCGGGAGGAAGAATTGGGGAGCAGTACTTC. Its protein product is CASSLAGGRIGEQYF.

At least ten counts were recorded for this clonotype. This chain connects TRBV3-1 to TRBJ1-4; no firm D call. This CDR3 is 18 amino acids long. V gave up 0 bases and J gave up 0 bases, with 14 bases separating them. From germline, CDR1 is LGHDT and CDR2 YNNKEL (reference sequence). The CDR3 sequence is CASSQERHYRATNEKLFF. The CDR3 DNA reads as TGTGCCAGCAGCCAAGAACGACACTACCGTGCAACTAATGAAAAACTGTTTTTT.